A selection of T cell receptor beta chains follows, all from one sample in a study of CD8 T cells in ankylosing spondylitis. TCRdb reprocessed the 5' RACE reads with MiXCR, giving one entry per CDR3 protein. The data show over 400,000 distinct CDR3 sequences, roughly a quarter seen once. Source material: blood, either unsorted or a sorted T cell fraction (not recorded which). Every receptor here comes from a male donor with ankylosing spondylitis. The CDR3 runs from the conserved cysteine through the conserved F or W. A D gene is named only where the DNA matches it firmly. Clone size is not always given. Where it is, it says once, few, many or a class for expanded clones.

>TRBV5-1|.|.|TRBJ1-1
TGCGCCAGCAGCTTGGAGGCCAAGACAGGTAACGCTGAAGCTTTCTTT
CASSLEAKTGNAEAFF
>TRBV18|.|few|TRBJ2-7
TGTGCCAGCTCACGAGATTGGGGGTCCTACGAGCAGTACTTC
CASSRDWGSYEQYF
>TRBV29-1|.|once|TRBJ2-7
TGCAGCGTGCTGCGGACTGAATCCTACGAGCAGTACTTC
CSVLRTESYEQYF
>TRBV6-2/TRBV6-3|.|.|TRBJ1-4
TGTGCCAGCATCGAACAGGCAGGACATGAAAAACTGTTTTTT
CASIEQAGHEKLFF
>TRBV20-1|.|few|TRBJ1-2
TGCAGTGCTCTTAGGCCTGGCGGATTTGGTGACTATGGCTACACCTTC
CSALRPGGFGDYGYTF
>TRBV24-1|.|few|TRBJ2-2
TGTGCCACCAGTGAGACCGGGGGCACCGGGGAGCTGTTTTTT
CATSETGGTGELFF
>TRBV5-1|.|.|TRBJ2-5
TGCGCCAGCAGCTTGGTTTCGGGGTCGGAGACCCAGTACTTC
CASSLVSGSETQYF
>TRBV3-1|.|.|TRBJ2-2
TGTGCCAGCAGCCAAGAGAGGTCTAGCGTTGCCCCAGGGGAGCTGTTTTTT
CASSQERSSVAPGELFF
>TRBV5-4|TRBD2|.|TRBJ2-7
TGTGCCAGCAGCTCCAGGGCCGGGGGACTAGCGGGAGATCAACCTTGGGAGCAGTACTTC
CASSSRAGGLAGDQPWEQYF
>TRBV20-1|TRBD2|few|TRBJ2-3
TGCAGTGCTATCCATGCAGGGCGGGAGAGCACAGATACGCAGTATTTT
CSAIHAGRESTDTQYF
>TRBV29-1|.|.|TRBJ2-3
TGCAGCGTTGACGGGGGTGGGGGTACAGATACGCAGTATTTT
CSVDGGGGTDTQYF